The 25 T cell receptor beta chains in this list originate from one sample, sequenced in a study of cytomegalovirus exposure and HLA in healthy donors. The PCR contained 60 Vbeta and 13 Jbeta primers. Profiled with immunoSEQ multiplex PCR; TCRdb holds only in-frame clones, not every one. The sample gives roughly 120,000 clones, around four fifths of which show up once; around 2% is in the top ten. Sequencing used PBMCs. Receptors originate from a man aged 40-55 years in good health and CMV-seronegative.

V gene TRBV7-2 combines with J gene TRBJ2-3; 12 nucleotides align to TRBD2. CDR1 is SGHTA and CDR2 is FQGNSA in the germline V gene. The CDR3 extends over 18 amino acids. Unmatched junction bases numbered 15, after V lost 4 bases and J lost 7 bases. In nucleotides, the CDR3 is TGTGCCAGCAGCTCCCCTAGCGGGAGGGCCTTGAGTAGGCATACGCAGTATTTT. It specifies CASSSPSGRALSRHTQYF. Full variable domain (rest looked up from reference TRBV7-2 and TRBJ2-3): GAGVSQSPSNKVTEKGKDVELRCDPISGHTALYWYRQSLGQGLEFLIYFQGNSAPDKSGLPSDRFSAERTGGSVSTLTIQRTQQEDSAVYLCASSSPSGRALSRHTQYFGPGTRLTVL.

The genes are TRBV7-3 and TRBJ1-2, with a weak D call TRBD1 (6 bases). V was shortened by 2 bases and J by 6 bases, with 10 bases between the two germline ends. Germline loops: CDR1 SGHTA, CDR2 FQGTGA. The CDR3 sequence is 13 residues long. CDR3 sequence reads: CASSLGGAHGYTF. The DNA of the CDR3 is TGTGCCAGCAGCTTAGGGGGGGCCCATGGCTACACCTTC.

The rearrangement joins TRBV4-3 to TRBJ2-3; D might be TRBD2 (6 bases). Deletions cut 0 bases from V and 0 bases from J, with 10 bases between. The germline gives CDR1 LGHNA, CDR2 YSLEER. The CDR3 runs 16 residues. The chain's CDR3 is CASSQDTGTSTDTQYF. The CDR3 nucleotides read TGCGCCAGCAGCCAAGATACGGGGACTAGCACAGATACGCAGTATTTT.

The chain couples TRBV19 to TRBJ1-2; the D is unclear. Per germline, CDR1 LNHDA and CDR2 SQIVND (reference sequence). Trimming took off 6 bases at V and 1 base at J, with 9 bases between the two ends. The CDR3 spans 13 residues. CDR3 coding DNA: TGTGCCAGTAGAGGTAGCCTTAACTATGGCTACACCTTC. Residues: CASRGSLNYGYTF.

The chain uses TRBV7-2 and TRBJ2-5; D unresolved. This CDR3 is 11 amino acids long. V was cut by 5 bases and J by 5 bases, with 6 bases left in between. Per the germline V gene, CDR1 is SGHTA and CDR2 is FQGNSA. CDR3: CASSNSETQYF. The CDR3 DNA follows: TGTGCCAGCAGCAATTCTGAGACCCAGTACTTC.

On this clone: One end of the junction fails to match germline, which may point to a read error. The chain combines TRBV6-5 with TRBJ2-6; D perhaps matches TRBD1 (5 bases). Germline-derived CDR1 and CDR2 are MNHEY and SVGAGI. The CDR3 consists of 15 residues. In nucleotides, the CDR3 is TGTGCCAGCAGATACGTACACCAGGGTTCCAACGGCCTGACTTTC. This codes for CASRYVHQGSNGLTF.

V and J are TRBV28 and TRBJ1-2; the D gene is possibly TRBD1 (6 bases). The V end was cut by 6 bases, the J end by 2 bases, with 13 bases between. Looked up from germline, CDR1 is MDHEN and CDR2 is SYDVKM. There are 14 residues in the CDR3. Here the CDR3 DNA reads TGTGCCAGCAGGCGCCCGGACAGAAACTATGGCTACACCTTC. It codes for CASRRPDRNYGYTF.

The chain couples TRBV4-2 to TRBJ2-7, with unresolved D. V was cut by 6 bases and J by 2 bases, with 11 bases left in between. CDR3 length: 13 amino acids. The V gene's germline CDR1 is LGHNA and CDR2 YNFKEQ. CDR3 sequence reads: CASSQNPAYEQYF. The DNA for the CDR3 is TGTGCCAGCAGTCAAAACCCAGCCTACGAGCAGTACTTC.

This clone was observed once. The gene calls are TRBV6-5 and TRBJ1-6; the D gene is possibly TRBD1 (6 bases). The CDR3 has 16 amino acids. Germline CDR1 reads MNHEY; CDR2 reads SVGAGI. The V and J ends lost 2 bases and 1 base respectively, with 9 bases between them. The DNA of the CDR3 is TGTGCCAGCAGTTACGGGGGCCTATCCTATAATTCACCCCTCCACTTT. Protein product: CASSYGGLSYNSPLHF.

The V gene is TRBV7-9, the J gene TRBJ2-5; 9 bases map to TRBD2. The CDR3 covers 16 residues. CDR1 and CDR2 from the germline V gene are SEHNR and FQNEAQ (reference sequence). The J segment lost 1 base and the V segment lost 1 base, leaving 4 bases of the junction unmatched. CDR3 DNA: TGTGCCAGCAGCTTAGGGAGCGGGGGGTTCCAAGAGACCCAGTACTTC. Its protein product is CASSLGSGGFQETQYF. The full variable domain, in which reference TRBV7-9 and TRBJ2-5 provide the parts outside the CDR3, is DTGVSQNPRHKITKRGQNVTFRCDPISEHNRLYWYRQTLGQGPEFLTYFQNEAQLEKSRLLSDRFSAERPKGSFSTLEIQRTEQGDSAMYLCASSLGSGGFQETQYFGPGTRLLVL.

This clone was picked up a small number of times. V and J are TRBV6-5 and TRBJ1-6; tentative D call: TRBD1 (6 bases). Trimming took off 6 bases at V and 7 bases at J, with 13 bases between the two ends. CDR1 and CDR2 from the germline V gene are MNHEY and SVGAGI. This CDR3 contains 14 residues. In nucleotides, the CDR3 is TGTGCCAGCAGAGTGACAGGCTTCAATTCACCCCTCCACTTT. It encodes CASRVTGFNSPLHF.

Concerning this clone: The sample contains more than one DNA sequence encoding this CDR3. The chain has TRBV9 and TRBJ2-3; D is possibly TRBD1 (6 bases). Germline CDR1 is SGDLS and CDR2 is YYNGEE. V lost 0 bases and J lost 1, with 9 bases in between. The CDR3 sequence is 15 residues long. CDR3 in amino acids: CASSVVGGGTDTQYF. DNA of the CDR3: TGTGCCAGCAGCGTAGTAGGGGGTGGCACAGATACGCAGTATTTT.

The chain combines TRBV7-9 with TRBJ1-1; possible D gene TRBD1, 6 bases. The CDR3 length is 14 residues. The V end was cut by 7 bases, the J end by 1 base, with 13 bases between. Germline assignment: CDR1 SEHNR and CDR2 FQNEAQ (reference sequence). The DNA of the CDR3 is TGTGCCAGCACTTTTGGGACACCGAACACTGAAGCTTTCTTT. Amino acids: CASTFGTPNTEAFF.

The CDR3 coding sequence is TGTGCCAGCAGCTTTAGCGGGGGGGTTGGAGATGAGCAGTTCTTC. Its translation is CASSFSGGVGDEQFF. The chain employs TRBV7-2 and TRBJ2-1; 11 bases fit TRBD2. CDR1 is SGHTA and CDR2 is FQGNSA in the germline V gene. The J segment lost 8 bases and the V segment lost 3 bases, leaving 6 bases of the junction unmatched. The CDR3 runs to 15 residues.

CDR3 in DNA: TGTGCCAGCAGGGGACTAGCGTCGAACACCGGGGAGCTGTTTTTT. As protein: CASRGLASNTGELFF. The V gene is TRBV27, the J gene TRBJ2-2; 10 nucleotides line up with TRBD2. V dropped 6 bases and J dropped 0; count of bases not matched to a gene: 1. CDR1 MNHEY and CDR2 SMNVEV come from the germline V gene (reference sequence). The CDR3 is 15 amino acids.

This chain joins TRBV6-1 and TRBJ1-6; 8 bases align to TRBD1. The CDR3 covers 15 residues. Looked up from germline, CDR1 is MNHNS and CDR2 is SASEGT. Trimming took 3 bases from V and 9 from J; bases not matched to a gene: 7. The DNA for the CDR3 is TGTGCCAGCAGTGAGAGGACAGGGCGGAGTTCACCCCTCCACTTT. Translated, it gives CASSERTGRSSPLHF.

The chain's CDR3 is CASSYGQGISPLHF. The DNA of the CDR3 is TGTGCCAGCAGTTACGGACAGGGGATCTCACCCCTCCACTTT. The rearrangement links TRBV6-5 to TRBJ1-6, with TRBD1 matching 9 bases. Germline V gene lookup returns CDR1 MNHEY and CDR2 SVGAGI. J was trimmed by 10 bases and V by 2 bases; bases with no gene match: 3. The CDR3 length is 14 residues.

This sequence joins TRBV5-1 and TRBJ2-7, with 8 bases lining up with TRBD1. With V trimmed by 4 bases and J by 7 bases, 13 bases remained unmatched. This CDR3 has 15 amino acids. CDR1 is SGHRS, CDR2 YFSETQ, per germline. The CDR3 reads CASSNLPGQVGEQYF. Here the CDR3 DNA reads TGCGCCAGCAGCAACCTACCGGGACAGGTGGGAGAGCAGTACTTC.

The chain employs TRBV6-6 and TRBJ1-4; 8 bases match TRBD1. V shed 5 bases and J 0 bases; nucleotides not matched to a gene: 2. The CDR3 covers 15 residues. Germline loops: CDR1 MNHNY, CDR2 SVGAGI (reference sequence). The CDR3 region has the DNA TGTGCCAGCAGTGGACAGGGTGCAACTAATGAAAAACTGTTTTTT. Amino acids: CASSGQGATNEKLFF.

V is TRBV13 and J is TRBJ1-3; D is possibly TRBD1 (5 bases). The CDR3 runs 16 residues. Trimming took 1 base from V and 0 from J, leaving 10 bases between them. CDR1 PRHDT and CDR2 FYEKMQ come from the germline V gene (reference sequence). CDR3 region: CASSLEIGGSGNTIYF. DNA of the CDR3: TGTGCCAGCAGCTTAGAAATCGGGGGCTCTGGAAACACCATATATTTT.

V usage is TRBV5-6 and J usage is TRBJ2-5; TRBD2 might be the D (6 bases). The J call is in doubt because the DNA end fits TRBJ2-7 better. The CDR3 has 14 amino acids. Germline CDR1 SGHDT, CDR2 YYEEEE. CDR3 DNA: TGTGCCAGCAGCCGGGGGACGGAATCCTACGAGCAGTACTTC. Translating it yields CASSRGTESYEQYF.

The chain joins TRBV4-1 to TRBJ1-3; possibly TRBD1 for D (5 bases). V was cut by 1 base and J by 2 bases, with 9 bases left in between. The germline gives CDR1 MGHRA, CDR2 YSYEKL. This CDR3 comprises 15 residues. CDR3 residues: CASSQVVGAGNTIYF. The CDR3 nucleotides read TGCGCCAGCAGCCAAGTTGTAGGGGCTGGAAACACCATATATTTT.

The CDR3 region is CASSPGLAVRNIQYF. DNA of the CDR3: TGCGCCAGCAGCCCCGGACTAGCCGTTCGAAACATTCAGTACTTC. This chain links TRBV5-1 with TRBJ2-4; 8 nucleotides align to TRBD2. The junction had 9 bases not matched to a gene; V was cut back by 4 bases and J by 6 bases. The CDR3 consists of 15 residues. Germline V CDR1 and CDR2: SGHRS, YFSETQ. Filled out from reference TRBV5-1 and TRBJ2-4, the complete variable domain reads KAGVTQTPRYLIKTRGQQVTLSCSPISGHRSVSWYQQTPGQGLQFLFEYFSETQRNKGNFPGRFSGRQFSNSRSEMNVSTLELGDSALYLCASSPGLAVRNIQYFGAGTRLSVL.

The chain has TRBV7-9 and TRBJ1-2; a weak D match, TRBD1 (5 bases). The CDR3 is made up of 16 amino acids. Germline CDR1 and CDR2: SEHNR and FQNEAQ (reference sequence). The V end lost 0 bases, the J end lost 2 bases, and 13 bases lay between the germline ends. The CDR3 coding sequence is TGTGCCAGCAGCTTAGCCGAAGGGGAATTGAACTATGGCTACACCTTC. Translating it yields CASSLAEGELNYGYTF.

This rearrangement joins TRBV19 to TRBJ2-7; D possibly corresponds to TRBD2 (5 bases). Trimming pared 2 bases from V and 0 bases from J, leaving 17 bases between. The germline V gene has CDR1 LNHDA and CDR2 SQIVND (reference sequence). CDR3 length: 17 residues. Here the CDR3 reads CASSIKAVGRFSYEQYF. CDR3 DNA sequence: TGTGCCAGTAGTATAAAAGCGGTCGGGCGGTTCTCCTACGAGCAGTACTTC.